The sequence of this TCR beta chain was determined in a study of cytomegalovirus exposure and HLA in healthy donors. Study details: Sequencing of around 200 million T cells in an earlier analysis found 100 million or so unique TCR beta sequences. Regarding the study as a whole: Reportedly, diagnosis of cytomegalovirus status by the classifier showed high specificity and sensitivity.

Germline CDR1 is SNHLY and CDR2 is FYNNEI. V gave up 6 bases and J gave up 0 bases, with 12 bases separating them. The CDR3 runs to 14 residues. In regard to this clone: Antigen: not known.

It was with 60 Vbeta and 13 Jbeta primers that the PCR ran. Libraries were prepared by immunoSEQ multiplex PCR; TCRdb keeps only in-frame clonotypes and omits some of them. The repertoire holds over 250,000 clones, roughly 70% seen once, with about 2.2% in the top ten. The clonotype was recovered from a female donor in good health and CMV-seronegative. Material for sequencing was PBMCs. V is TRBV2 and J is TRBJ2-7, with a weak D call TRBD1 (6 bases). The CDR3 region has the DNA TGTGCCAGCAGCAGCGACAGGACCTCCTACGAGCAGTACTTC. Protein product: CASSSDRTSYEQYF.